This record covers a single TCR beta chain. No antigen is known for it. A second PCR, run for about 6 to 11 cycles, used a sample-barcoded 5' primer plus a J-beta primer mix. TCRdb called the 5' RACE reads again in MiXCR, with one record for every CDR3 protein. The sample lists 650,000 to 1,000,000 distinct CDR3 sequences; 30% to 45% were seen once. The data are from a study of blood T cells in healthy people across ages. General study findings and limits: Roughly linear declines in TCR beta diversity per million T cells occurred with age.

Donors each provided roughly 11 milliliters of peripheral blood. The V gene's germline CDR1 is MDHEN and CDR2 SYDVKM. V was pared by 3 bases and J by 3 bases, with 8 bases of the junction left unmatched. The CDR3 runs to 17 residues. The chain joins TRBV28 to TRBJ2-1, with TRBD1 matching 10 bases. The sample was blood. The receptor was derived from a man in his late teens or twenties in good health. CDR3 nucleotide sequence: TGTGCCAGCAGTTTTTCCCAGAGGACAGGGGGCTACAATGAGCAGTTCTTC. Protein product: CASSFSQRTGGYNEQFF.